The next 25 T cell receptor beta chains were all read from a single sample in a study of identifying expanded T cells in peripheral blood (dated by TCRdb to between 2018 and 2021). Library creation used the immunoSEQ multiplex PCR assay. The table comes from immuneACCESS by way of TCRdb, which keeps in-frame sequences with V and J called. Part of the clones is missing from these tables; in studies checked, under half for an unresolved V gene and the rest for unknown reasons. The sample table shows roughly 100,000 clones, and approximately 88% are seen once. 14% of the sample rests with the top ten. Material: blood. The receptor set was obtained from a person between 18 and 70 years old in good health.

This sequence joins TRBV19 and TRBJ1-5; weak D call: TRBD1 (6 bases). CDR1 is LNHDA, CDR2 SQIVND, per germline (reference sequence). The CDR3 has 14 amino acids. V shed 0 bases and J shed 10 bases, with 13 bases lying between them. This CDR3 reads CASSIEGQGHPQHF. The CDR3 nucleotides read TGTGCCAGTAGTATAGAAGGCCAGGGGCATCCCCAGCATTTT.

The V and J genes are TRBV9 and TRBJ2-3; maybe TRBD2 (5 bases). The CDR3 is 14 amino acids. The V end lost 3 bases, the J end lost 4 bases, and 12 bases lay between the germline ends. Germline V gives CDR1 SGDLS, CDR2 YYNGEE. The CDR3 sequence is CASSAEDWADTQYF. CDR3 in DNA: TGTGCCAGCAGCGCGGAGGATTGGGCAGATACGCAGTATTTT.

This clone occurred once. This rearrangement joins TRBV5-1 to TRBJ1-5, with D perhaps TRBD1 (5 bases). In germline, CDR1 is SGHRS, CDR2 YFSETQ. V lost 4 bases, J lost 7 bases, and 18 bases lay in between. The CDR3 contains 15 residues. The DNA for the CDR3 is TGCGCCAGCAGCCCTAGCGGGGGGGAAGAACAGCCCCAGCATTTT. This sequence encodes CASSPSGGEEQPQHF.

The chain combines TRBV25-1 with TRBJ1-2; the D is unclear. This CDR3 spans 14 amino acids. Germline values: CDR1 MGHDK, CDR2 SYGVNS. The ends were cut back, 5 bases at V and 5 bases at J, with 15 bases in the middle. The CDR3 loop is CASSTGPERYGYTF. The CDR3, as DNA: TGTGCCAGCAGTACCGGCCCCGAAAGGTATGGCTACACCTTC.

In this sample, this clone turned up a few times. The chain joins TRBV6-5 to TRBJ1-2; 10 nucleotides agree with TRBD1. CDR1 MNHEY and CDR2 SVGAGI come from the germline V gene. V dropped 7 bases and J dropped 4; count of bases not matched to a gene: 6. This CDR3 has 14 residues. Here the CDR3 DNA reads TGTGCCAGCACCCTGACAGGGGGCCTCTATGGCTACACCTTC. Its translation is CASTLTGGLYGYTF.

This chain uses TRBV27 with TRBJ1-2; no clear D gene. This CDR3 spans 13 amino acids. The V and J ends lost 4 bases and 1 base respectively, with 7 bases between them. Looked up from germline, CDR1 is MNHEY and CDR2 is SMNVEV (reference sequence). CDR3 coding DNA: TGTGCCAGCAGTTACGCCGGTAACTATGGCTACACCTTC. As protein: CASSYAGNYGYTF.

The DNA of the CDR3 is TGTGCCTGGAGTAACGCTCAAAATCAGCCCCAGCATTTT. This sequence encodes CAWSNAQNQPQHF. The chain employs TRBV30 and TRBJ1-5; unclear D gene. V lost 2 bases, J lost 4 bases, and 9 bases lay in between. Germline V gene data show CDR1 as GTSNPN and CDR2 as SVGIG (reference sequence). There are 13 residues in the CDR3.

The rearrangement uses TRBV5-1 and TRBJ1-2, with no clear D. Germline-derived CDR1 and CDR2 are SGHRS and YFSETQ. There are 12 residues in the CDR3. Trimming left V 3 bases short and J 8 bases short, with 11 bases between. The CDR3 reads CASSYGLLGYTF. CDR3 nucleotides: TGCGCCAGCAGCTACGGACTTCTCGGCTACACCTTC.

The gene calls are TRBV2 and TRBJ2-7; D is possibly TRBD1 or TRBD2 (5 bases each). Germline V gives CDR1 SNHLY, CDR2 FYNNEI. The V and J ends lost 6 bases and 1 base respectively, with 16 bases between them. The CDR3 spans 15 residues. The CDR3 spells CASRPPRGESYEQYF. CDR3 bases: TGTGCCAGCAGGCCTCCTCGAGGGGAGTCCTACGAGCAGTACTTC.

The V and J genes are TRBV28 and TRBJ2-7; TRBD1 matches at 8 bases. This CDR3 is built from 13 residues. The germline V gene has CDR1 MDHEN and CDR2 SYDVKM. V gave up 5 bases and J gave up 5 bases; unmatched junction bases: 5. The CDR3: CASSRGQANEQYF. The DNA for the CDR3 is TGTGCCAGCAGTAGGGGACAGGCCAACGAGCAGTACTTC.

In its sample, this clone was seen once. At one of its ends the junction is not consistent with the germline gene, which may arise from a read error. Other DNA sequences in the sample encode the same CDR3. The chain links TRBV6-6 to TRBJ1-2; TRBD1 matches 7 bases. The CDR3 is made up of 13 amino acids. The germline gives CDR1 MNHNY, CDR2 SVGAGI (reference sequence). For the CDR3, the DNA is TGTGCCAGCAGCGAAGTAGGGGGCGATGGCTACACCTTT. Its translation is CASSEVGGDGYTF.

V and J are TRBV9 and TRBJ2-7, with TRBD1 matching 9 bases. J gave up 2 bases and V 1 base, and 4 bases lay outside the gene matches. Germline values: CDR1 SGDLS, CDR2 YYNGEE. The CDR3 has 15 amino acids. This CDR3 is CASSVLGQGAYEQYF. The CDR3 nucleotides are TGTGCCAGCAGCGTATTGGGACAGGGAGCCTACGAGCAGTACTTC. Drawing the rest from reference TRBV9 and TRBJ2-7, the complete variable domain is DSGVTQTPKHLITATGQRVTLRCSPRSGDLSVYWYQQSLDQGLQFLIQYYNGEERAKGNILERFSAQQFPDLHSELNLSSLELGDSALYFCASSVLGQGAYEQYFGPGTRLTVT.

The V gene is TRBV30, the J gene TRBJ1-4; 8 positions agree with TRBD1. The CDR3 is 14 amino acids. The germline V gene has CDR1 GTSNPN and CDR2 SVGIG (reference sequence). J lost 7 bases, V lost 1 base, and 5 bases had no gene match. The CDR3 coding sequence is TGTGCCTGGAGTGAAACGACAGGGGTTGAAAAACTGTTTTTT. Amino acids: CAWSETTGVEKLFF.

The J gene is TRBJ2-7, the V gene TRBV18; 7 nucleotides line up with TRBD1. CDR1 is KGHSH, CDR2 LQKENI, per germline. The CDR3 length is 13 residues. V trimming: 2 bases; J trimming: 3 bases; junction bases outside the gene matches: 1. Here the CDR3 DNA reads TGTGCCAGCTCACCAGGACAGGACTACGAGCAGTACTTC. Amino acids: CASSPGQDYEQYF.

This rearrangement joins TRBV28 to TRBJ1-2; possible D gene TRBD1, 5 bases. The germline V gene encodes CDR1 MDHEN and CDR2 SYDVKM. The V and J ends lost 4 bases and 8 bases respectively, with 14 bases between them. The length of the CDR3 is 13 residues. The CDR3 loop reads CASSWAGPGGYTF. CDR3 coding DNA: TGTGCCAGCAGTTGGGCGGGGCCAGGCGGCTACACCTTC.

The chain recombines TRBV27 with TRBJ1-6, with a tentative D call TRBD1 (5 bases). The CDR3 consists of 18 residues. Looked up from germline, CDR1 is MNHEY and CDR2 is SMNVEV (reference sequence). V lost 6 bases and J 11 bases, leaving 29 bases between the germline ends. CDR3 sequence: CASRGHRFRSELRPPLHF. The CDR3 region has the DNA TGTGCCAGCAGGGGGCACCGTTTTAGGTCAGAGTTGAGGCCACCCCTCCACTTT.

The J gene is TRBJ1-2, the V gene TRBV6-4, with a tentative D call TRBD1 (6 bases). Trimming left V 0 bases short and J 8 bases short, with 16 bases between. Germline CDR1 and CDR2: MRHNA and SNTAGT. The CDR3 has 15 amino acids. The CDR3 loop is CASSDSQGFVGGYTF. The CDR3 region has the DNA TGTGCCAGCAGTGACTCACAGGGTTTCGTCGGGGGCTACACCTTC.

This sequence joins TRBV6-5 and TRBJ1-2; D is possibly TRBD1 (6 bases). V lost 5 bases, J lost 6 bases, and 19 bases lay in between. The CDR3 is 15 amino acids. Per the germline V gene, CDR1 is MNHEY and CDR2 is SVGAGI. CDR3 nucleotides: TGTGCCAGCAGTGGCTCGGACAGCTTGGCTAATGGCTACACCTTC. Protein: CASSGSDSLANGYTF.

V is TRBV29-1 and J is TRBJ1-2; a weak D match, TRBD1 (5 bases). Germline CDR1 and CDR2: SQVTM and ANQGSEA. The CDR3 sequence is 11 residues long. Deletions cut 5 bases from V and 6 bases from J, with 10 bases between. CDR3 DNA sequence: TGCAGCGTTAGACAGTTAAATGGCTACACCTTC. Translating it yields CSVRQLNGYTF.

This clone has a single count. No DNA is shown, since the ends of the CDR3 on it are uncertain; the CDR3 is the one TCRdb lists. This chain joins TRBV5-3 and TRBJ2-1; TRBD2, the table's D call, was not compared with the DNA. TRBV5-3 is treated as an ORF (open reading frame) with a function not yet certain. The CDR3 adds up to 15 amino acids, both ends counted. CDR3 region: CAMYPCPSGTYEQFF.

V is TRBV5-1 and J is TRBJ2-2; 10 bases match TRBD2. With V trimmed by 4 bases and J by 7 bases, 19 bases remained unmatched. CDR1 SGHRS and CDR2 YFSETQ come from the germline V gene. CDR3 length: 19 residues. The CDR3 reads CASSDPSELAGTKDGELFF. The DNA of the CDR3 is TGCGCCAGCAGCGACCCATCGGAACTAGCGGGAACCAAGGACGGGGAGCTGTTTTTT.

The V call is TRBV7-9, the J call TRBJ2-7; D remains unclear. This CDR3 comprises 14 residues. V was clipped by 6 bases and J by 4 bases, with 16 bases between them. CDR1 and CDR2 (germline): SEHNR, FQNEAQ (reference sequence). Here the CDR3 DNA reads TGTGCCAGCAGGACGGACCTTGGAAGGTACGAGCAGTACTTC. Translating gives CASRTDLGRYEQYF.

V usage is TRBV7-2 and J usage is TRBJ1-2; the D is unclear. This CDR3 has 12 amino acids. The V end was cut by 7 bases, the J end by 1 base, with 7 bases between. Germline values: CDR1 SGHTA, CDR2 FQGNSA. This chain's CDR3 is CASTRDNYGYTF. The CDR3 bases are TGTGCCAGCACCCGGGATAACTATGGCTACACCTTC.

V usage is TRBV7-3 and J usage is TRBJ2-1, with D possibly being TRBD1 (5 bases). The ends were cut back, 4 bases at V and 6 bases at J, with 10 bases in the middle. The CDR3 loop spans 13 amino acids. The germline V gene has CDR1 SGHTA and CDR2 FQGTGA. CDR3 DNA sequence: TGTGCCAGCAGCTACCGTAGGGGCAATGAGCAGTTCTTC. Its translation: CASSYRRGNEQFF. The variable domain in full, with the rest retrieved from reference TRBV7-3 and TRBJ2-1, is GAGVSQTPSNKVTEKGKYVELRCDPISGHTALYWYRQSLGQGPEFLIYFQGTGAADDSGLPNDRFFAVRPEGSVSTLKIQRTERGDSAVYLCASSYRRGNEQFFGPGTRLTVL.

The chain couples TRBV15 to TRBJ1-5; D may be TRBD1 (6 bases). There are 13 residues in the CDR3. Trimming cost V 1 base and J 5 bases, with 6 bases left between them. CDR1 is LNHNV and CDR2 is YYDKDF in the germline V gene (reference sequence). The DNA for the CDR3 is TGTGCCACCAGCAGAGGGACAGATCAGCCCCAGCATTTT. Encoded protein: CATSRGTDQPQHF.